Listed below are T cell receptor beta chains from one sample, sequenced in a study of OX40 agonist ivuxolimab in advanced cancers. The assay was immunoSEQ multiplex PCR, and TCRdb's table has in-frame clones only and misses some. The sample lists some 83,000 clones; around nine tenths were seen once. This sample comprised CD4+ or CD8+ T cells sorted from blood, obtained in a trial of the OX40 agonist ivuxolimab. The receptors shown here come from an adult with an advanced solid tumor such as melanoma, head and neck, liver or kidney cancer. CDR3s include the opening cysteine and the closing phenylalanine or tryptophan. Fields, in order: J gene, clone size, V gene, D gene, CDR3 length, CDR3 DNA, CDR3 protein. The D gene is left open where the match is weak. Only some rows state a clone size, as once, few, many or a class for expanded clones.

>TRBJ2-3|.|TRBV28|.|12
TGTGCCAGCAGTTTATTTAGAGATACGCAGTATTTT
CASSLFRDTQYF
>TRBJ2-7|.|TRBV4-2|TRBD2|22
TGTGCCAGCAGCCAAATAACTTCTTTCGGGGGACTAGCGGTTCCGACCTCCTACGAGCAGTACTTC
CASSQITSFGGLAVPTSYEQYF
>TRBJ1-5|once|TRBV2|TRBD1|17
TGTGCCAGCAGTTCCGACAGGGGCGAGAGTGGCAATCAGCCCCAGCATTTT
CASSSDRGESGNQPQHF
>TRBJ1-4|once|TRBV6-1|.|12
TGTGCCAGCAGTGACAGGTGGGAAAAACTGTTTTTT
CASSDRWEKLFF
>TRBJ2-1|.|TRBV19|TRBD1|17
TGTGCCAGTAGTATTACTATGAGGACAGGGAAACGGAATGAGCAGTTCTTC
CASSITMRTGKRNEQFF
>TRBJ2-1|.|TRBV7-2|.|13
TGTGCCAGCAGCTTAGGCGTCCGTCGGGAAGGGTTCTTC
CASSLGVRREGFF
>TRBJ1-2|.|TRBV7-9|.|13
TGTGCCAGCAGCTATAGTTTTGGGGACGGCTACACCTTC
CASSYSFGDGYTF
>TRBJ2-5|.|TRBV7-2|TRBD1|15
TGTGCCAGCAGCACGAGACAGGGTGTTCTCGGGACCCAGTACTTC
CASSTRQGVLGTQYF
>TRBJ2-7|.|TRBV12-5|TRBD1|15
TGTGCTAGTGGTTTGATTACAGGGGGTGACTACGAGCAGTACTTC
CASGLITGGDYEQYF
>TRBJ2-3|.|TRBV9|TRBD1|15
TGTGCCAGCAGCGCGACTGGACAGGGACGAGATACGCAGTATTTT
CASSATGQGRDTQYF
>TRBJ2-7|few|TRBV28|.|14
TGTGCCAGCAGTTTTATGGGCGTTACGGACGAGCAGTACTTC
CASSFMGVTDEQYF